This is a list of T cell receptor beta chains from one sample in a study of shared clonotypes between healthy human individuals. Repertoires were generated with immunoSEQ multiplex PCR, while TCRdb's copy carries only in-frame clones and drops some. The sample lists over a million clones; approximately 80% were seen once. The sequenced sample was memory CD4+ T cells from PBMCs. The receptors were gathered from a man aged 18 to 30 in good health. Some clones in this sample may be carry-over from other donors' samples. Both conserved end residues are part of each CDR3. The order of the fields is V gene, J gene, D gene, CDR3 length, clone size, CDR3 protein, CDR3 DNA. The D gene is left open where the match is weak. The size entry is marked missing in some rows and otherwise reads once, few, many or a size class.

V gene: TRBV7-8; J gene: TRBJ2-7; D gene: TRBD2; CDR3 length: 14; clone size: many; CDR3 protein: CASSFLAGDTEQYF; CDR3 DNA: TGTGCCAGCAGCTTCCTAGCGGGAGACACCGAGCAGTACTTC
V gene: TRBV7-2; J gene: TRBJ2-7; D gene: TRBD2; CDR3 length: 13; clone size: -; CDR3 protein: CASSWTSGSEQYF; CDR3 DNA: TGTGCCAGCAGCTGGACTAGCGGGAGCGAGCAGTACTTC
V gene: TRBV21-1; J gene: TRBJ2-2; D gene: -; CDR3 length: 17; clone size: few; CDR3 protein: CASSKTSGRTNTGELFF; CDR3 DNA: TGTGCCAGCAGCAAGACTAGCGGGAGGACGAACACCGGGGAGCTGTTTTTT
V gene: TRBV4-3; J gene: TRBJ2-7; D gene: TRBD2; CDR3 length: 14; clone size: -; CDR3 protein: CASSQREGSYEQYF; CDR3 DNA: TGCGCCAGCTCACAGCGGGAGGGATCCTACGAGCAGTACTTC
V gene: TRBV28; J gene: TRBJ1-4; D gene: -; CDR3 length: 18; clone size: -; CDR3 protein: CASTITGTHQATNEKLFF; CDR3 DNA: TGTGCCAGCACCATAACCGGGACCCACCAAGCAACTAATGAAAAACTGTTTTTT
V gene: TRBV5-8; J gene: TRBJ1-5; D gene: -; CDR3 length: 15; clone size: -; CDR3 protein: CASSAGSYSNQPQHF; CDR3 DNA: TGTGCCAGCAGCGCTGGCAGTTATAGCAATCAGCCCCAGCATTTT
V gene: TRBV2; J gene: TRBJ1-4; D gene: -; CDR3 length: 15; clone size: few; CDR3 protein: CASSLSVRENEKLFF; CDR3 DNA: TGTGCCAGCAGTCTGAGCGTGAGGGAGAATGAAAAACTGTTTTTT
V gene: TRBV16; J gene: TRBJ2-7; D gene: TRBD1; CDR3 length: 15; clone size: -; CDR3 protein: CASSSWTGVGYEQYF; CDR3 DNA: TGTGCCAGCAGCTCCTGGACAGGGGTTGGGTACGAGCAGTACTTC
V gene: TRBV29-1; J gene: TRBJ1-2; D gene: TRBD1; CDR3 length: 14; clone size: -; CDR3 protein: CSSLGQGVDYGYTF; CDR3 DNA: TGCAGCTCATTGGGACAGGGAGTCGACTATGGCTACACCTTC
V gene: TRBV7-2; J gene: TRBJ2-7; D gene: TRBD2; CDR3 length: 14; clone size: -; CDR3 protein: CASSFNSGRYEQYF; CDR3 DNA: TGTGCCAGCAGCTTTAATAGCGGGAGGTACGAGCAGTACTTC
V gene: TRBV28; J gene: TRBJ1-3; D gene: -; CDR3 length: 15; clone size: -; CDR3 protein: CASSSPPSSGNTIYF; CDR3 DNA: TGTGCCAGCAGTTCGCCTCCCTCCTCTGGAAACACCATATATTTT
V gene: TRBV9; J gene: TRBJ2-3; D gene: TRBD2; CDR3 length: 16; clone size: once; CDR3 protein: CASSVTQREDVDTQYF; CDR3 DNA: TGTGCCAGCAGCGTAACGCAGCGGGAGGATGTAGATACGCAGTATTTT
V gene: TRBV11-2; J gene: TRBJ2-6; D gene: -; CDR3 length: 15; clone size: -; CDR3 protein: CASSLGQSGANVLTF; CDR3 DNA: TGTGCCAGCAGCTTAGGACAGTCTGGGGCCAACGTCCTGACTTTC
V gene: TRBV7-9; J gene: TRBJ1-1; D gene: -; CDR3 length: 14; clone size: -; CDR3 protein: CASSLVGANTEAFF; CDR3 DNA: TGTGCCAGCAGCTTAGTGGGCGCGAACACTGAAGCTTTCTTT
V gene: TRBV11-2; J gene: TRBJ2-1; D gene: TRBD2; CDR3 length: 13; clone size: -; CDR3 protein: CASSLGLFNEQFF; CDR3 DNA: TGTGCCAGCAGCCTGGGACTATTCAATGAGCAGTTCTTC
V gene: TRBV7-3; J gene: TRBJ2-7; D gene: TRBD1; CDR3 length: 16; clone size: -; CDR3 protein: CASSLGPGQGLGEQYF; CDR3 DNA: TGTGCCAGCAGCTTAGGACCGGGACAGGGACTTGGCGAGCAGTACTTC
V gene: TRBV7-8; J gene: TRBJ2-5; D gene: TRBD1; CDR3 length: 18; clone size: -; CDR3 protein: CASRMRVRTGGERETQYF; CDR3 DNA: TGTGCCAGCCGAATGAGGGTCCGGACAGGGGGCGAGAGGGAGACCCAGTACTTC
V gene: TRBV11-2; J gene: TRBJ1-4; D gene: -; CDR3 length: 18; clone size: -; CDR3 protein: CASSAPRQGSPTNEKLFF; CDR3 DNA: TGTGCCAGCAGCGCGCCACGGCAGGGCTCTCCAACTAATGAAAAACTGTTTTTT
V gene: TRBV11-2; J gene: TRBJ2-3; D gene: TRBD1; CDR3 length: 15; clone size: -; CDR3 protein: CASSSGQGRTDTQYF; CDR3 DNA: TGTGCCAGCAGCTCCGGACAGGGTCGGACAGATACGCAGTATTTT
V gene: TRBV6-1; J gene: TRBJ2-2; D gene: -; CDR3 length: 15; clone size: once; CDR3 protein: CATHPGALNTGELFF; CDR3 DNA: TGTGCCACCCACCCGGGGGCACTAAACACCGGGGAGCTGTTTTTT
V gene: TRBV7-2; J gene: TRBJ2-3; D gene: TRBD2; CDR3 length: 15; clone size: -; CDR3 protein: CASGLAGGRGDTQYF; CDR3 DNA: TGTGCCAGCGGACTAGCGGGAGGGCGCGGAGATACGCAGTATTTT
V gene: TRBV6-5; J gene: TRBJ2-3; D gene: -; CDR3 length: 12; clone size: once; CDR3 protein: CASSQTAPGLHF; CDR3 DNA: TGTGCCAGCAGTCAAACAGCCCCGGGACTCCATTTT
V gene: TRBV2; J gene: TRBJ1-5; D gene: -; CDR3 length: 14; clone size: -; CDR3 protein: CASSPDSLYQPQHF; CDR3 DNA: TGTGCCAGCAGTCCGGACAGCCTGTATCAGCCCCAGCATTTT
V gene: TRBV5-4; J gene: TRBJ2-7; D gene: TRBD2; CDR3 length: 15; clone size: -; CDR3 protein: CASSLSSGKSYEQYF; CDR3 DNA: TGTGCCAGCAGCCTATCTAGCGGGAAGTCCTACGAGCAGTACTTC
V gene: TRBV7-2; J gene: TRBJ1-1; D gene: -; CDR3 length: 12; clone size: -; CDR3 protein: CASSFGQSEAFF; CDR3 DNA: TGTGCCAGCAGCTTCGGACAGAGTGAAGCTTTCTTT
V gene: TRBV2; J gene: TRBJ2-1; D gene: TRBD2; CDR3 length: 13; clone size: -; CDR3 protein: CASRTSEYNEQFF; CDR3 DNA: TGTGCCAGCAGGACTAGCGAATACAATGAGCAGTTCTTC
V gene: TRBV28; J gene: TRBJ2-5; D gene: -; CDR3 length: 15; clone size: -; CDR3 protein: CASRRPSGGVGTQYF; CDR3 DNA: TGTGCCAGCAGGCGACCCTCCGGGGGCGTGGGGACCCAGTACTTC
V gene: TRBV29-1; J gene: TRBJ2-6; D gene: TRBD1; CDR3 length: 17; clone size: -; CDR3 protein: CSVIPQGASSGANVLTF; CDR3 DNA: TGCAGCGTAATACCACAGGGGGCGTCTTCTGGGGCCAACGTCCTGACTTTC
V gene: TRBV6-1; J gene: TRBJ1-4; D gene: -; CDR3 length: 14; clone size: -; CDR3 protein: CASNPRRMNEKLFF; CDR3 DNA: TGTGCCAGCAACCCCAGGCGGATGAATGAAAAACTGTTTTTT
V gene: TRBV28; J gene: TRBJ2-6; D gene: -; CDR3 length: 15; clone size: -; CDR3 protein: CASLKMGAGANVLTF; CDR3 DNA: TGTGCCAGTTTAAAAATGGGGGCTGGGGCCAACGTCCTGACTTTC
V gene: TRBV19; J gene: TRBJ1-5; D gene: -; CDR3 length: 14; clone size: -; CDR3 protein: CASSISAGSQPQHF; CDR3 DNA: TGTGCCAGTAGTATCTCGGCAGGGTCCCAGCCCCAGCATTTT
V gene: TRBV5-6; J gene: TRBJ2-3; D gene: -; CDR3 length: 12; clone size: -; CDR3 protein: CASSPSRDTQYF; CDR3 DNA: TGTGCCAGCAGCCCCTCGCGAGATACGCAGTATTTT
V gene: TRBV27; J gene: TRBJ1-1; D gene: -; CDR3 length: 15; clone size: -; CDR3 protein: CASSLSWQANTEAFF; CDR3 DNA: TGTGCCAGCAGTTTATCGTGGCAGGCTAACACTGAAGCTTTCTTT
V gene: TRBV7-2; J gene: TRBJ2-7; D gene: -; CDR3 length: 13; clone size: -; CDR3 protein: CASSPRTAYEQYF; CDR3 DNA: TGTGCCAGCAGCCCCAGGACAGCCTACGAGCAGTACTTC
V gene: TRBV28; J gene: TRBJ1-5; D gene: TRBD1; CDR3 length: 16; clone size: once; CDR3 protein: CASSPPDRGRNQPQHF; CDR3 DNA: TGTGCCAGCAGTCCGCCGGACAGGGGGCGCAATCAGCCCCAGCATTTT
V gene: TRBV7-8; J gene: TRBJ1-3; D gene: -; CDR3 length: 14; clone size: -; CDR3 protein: CASCPGSSGNTIYF; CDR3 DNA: TGTGCCAGCTGTCCCGGGAGCTCTGGAAACACCATATATTTT
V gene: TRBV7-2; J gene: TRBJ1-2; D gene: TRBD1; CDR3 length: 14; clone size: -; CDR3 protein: CASSLGQGAYGYTF; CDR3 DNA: TGTGCCAGCAGCTTAGGACAGGGGGCCTATGGCTACACCTTC
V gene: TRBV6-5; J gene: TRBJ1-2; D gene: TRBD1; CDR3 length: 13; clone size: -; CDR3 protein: CASSYEGAHRYTF; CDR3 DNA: TGTGCCAGCAGTTACGAGGGGGCCCATCGGTACACCTTC
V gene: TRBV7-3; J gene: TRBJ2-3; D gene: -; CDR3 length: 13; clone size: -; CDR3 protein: CASSLTIPDTQYF; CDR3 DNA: TGTGCCAGCAGCTTGACGATACCAGATACGCAGTATTTT
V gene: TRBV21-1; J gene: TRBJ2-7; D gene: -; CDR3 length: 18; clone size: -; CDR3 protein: CASSQRGLAGVGSYEQYF; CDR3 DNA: TGTGCCAGCAGCCAAAGAGGACTAGCGGGAGTGGGGTCCTACGAGCAGTACTTC
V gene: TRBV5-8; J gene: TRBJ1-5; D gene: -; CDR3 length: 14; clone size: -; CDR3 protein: CASSFKWGNQPQHF; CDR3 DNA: TGTGCCAGCAGTTTCAAGTGGGGCAATCAGCCCCAGCATTTT
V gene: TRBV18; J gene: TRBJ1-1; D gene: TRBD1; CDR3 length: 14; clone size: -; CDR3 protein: CASSQEGQGTEAFF; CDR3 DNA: TGTGCCAGCTCACAAGAAGGACAGGGCACTGAAGCTTTCTTT
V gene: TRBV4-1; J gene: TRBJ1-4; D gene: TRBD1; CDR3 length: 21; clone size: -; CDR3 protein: CASSQVVGVDRVSATNEKLFF; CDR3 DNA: TGCGCCAGCAGCCAAGTGGTGGGCGTGGACAGGGTCTCTGCAACTAATGAAAAACTGTTTTTT
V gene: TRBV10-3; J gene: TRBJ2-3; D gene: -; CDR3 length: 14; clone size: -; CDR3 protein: CAISGGPSTDTQYF; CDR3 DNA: TGTGCCATCAGTGGAGGCCCAAGCACAGATACGCAGTATTTT
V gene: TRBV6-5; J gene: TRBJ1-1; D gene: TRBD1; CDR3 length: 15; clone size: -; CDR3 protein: CASSRTGQGAPEAFF; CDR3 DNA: TGTGCCAGCAGTCGAACTGGACAGGGGGCTCCTGAAGCTTTCTTT
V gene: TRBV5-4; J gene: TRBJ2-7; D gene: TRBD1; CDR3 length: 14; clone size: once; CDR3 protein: CASSHTTGRYEQYF; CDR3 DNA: TGTGCCAGCAGCCACACGACAGGGCGGTACGAGCAGTACTTC
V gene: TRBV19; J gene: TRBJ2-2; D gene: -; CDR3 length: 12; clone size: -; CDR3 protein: CASSPYTGELFF; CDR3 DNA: TGTGCCAGTAGCCCCTACACCGGGGAGCTGTTTTTT
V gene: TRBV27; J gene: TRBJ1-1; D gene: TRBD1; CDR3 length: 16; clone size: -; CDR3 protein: CASSFMTGRLNTEAFF; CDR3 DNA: TGTGCCAGCAGTTTCATGACAGGGAGATTGAACACTGAAGCTTTCTTT
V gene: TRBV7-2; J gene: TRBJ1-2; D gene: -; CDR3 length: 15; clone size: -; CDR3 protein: CASSQPRQGFYGYTF; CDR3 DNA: TGTGCCAGCAGCCAACCCCGGCAGGGGTTCTATGGCTACACCTTC
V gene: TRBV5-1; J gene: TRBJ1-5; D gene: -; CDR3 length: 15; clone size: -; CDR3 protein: CASSLAGGRGQPQHF; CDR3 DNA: TGCGCCAGCAGCTTGGCCGGCGGTAGAGGCCAGCCCCAGCATTTT
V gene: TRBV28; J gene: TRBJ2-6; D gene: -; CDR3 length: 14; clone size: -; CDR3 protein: CASFPGNGANVLTF; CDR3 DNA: TGTGCCAGCTTTCCAGGGAATGGGGCCAACGTCCTGACTTTC
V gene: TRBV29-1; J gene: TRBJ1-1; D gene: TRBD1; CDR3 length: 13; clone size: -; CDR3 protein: CSVRQGAPTEAFF; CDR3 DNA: TGCAGCGTGCGACAGGGGGCGCCCACTGAAGCTTTCTTT
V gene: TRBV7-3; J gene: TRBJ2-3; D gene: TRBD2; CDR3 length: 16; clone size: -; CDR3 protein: CASRKGLAGDVDTQYF; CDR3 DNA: TGTGCCAGCAGAAAGGGACTAGCGGGAGATGTAGATACGCAGTATTTT